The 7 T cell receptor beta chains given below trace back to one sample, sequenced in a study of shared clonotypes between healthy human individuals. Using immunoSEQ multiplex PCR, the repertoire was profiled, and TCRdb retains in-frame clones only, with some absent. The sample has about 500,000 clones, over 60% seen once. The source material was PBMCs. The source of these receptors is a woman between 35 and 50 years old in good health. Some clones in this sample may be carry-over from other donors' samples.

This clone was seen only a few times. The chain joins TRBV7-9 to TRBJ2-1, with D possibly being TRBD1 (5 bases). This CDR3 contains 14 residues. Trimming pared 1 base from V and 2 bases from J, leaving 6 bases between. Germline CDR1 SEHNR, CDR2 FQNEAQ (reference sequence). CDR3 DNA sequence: TGTGCCAGCAGCTTAGGGACACCCTACAATGAGCAGTTCTTC. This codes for CASSLGTPYNEQFF.

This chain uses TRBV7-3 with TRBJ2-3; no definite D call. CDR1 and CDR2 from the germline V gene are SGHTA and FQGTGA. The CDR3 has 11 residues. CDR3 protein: CAKNSTDTQYF. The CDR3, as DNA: TGTGCTAAGAATAGCACAGATACGCAGTATTTT.

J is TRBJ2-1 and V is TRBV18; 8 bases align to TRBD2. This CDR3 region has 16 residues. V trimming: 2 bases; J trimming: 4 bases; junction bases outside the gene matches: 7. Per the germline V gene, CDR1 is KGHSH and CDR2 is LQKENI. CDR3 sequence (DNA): TGTGCCAGCTCACCATCGGTAGCGGGATCTTACAATGAGCAGTTCTTC. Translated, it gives CASSPSVAGSYNEQFF.

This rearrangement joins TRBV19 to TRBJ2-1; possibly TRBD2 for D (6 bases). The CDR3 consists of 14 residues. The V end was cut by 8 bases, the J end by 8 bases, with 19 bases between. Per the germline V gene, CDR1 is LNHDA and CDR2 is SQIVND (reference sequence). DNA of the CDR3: TGTGCCAGTCATACATCGACTAGTAACCATGAGCAGTTCTTC. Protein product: CASHTSTSNHEQFF.

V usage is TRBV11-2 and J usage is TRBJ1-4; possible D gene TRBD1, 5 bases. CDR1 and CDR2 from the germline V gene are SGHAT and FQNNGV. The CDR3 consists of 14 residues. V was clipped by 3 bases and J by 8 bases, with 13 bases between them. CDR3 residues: CASSLAGLNEKLFF. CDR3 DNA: TGTGCCAGCAGCTTGGCAGGGTTAAACGAAAAACTGTTTTTT.

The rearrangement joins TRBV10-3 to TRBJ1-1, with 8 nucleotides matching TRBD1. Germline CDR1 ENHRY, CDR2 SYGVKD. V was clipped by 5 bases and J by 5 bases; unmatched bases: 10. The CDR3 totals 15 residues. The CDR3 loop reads CAISTDQGARTEAFF. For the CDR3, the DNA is TGTGCCATCAGTACCGACCAGGGGGCGCGAACTGAAGCTTTCTTT.

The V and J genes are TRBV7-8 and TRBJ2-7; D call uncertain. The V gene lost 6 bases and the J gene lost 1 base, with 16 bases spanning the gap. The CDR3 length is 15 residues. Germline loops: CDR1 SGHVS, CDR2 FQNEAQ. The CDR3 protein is CASSLLRYSSYEQYF. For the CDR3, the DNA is TGTGCCAGCAGTCTCCTCCGCTACTCATCCTACGAGCAGTACTTC.